This passage covers 25 T cell receptor beta chains from one sample sequenced in a study of blood T cell repertoires in COVID-19. Assay: immunoSEQ multiplex PCR; the TCRdb copy retains only in-frame clones and omits some. The data show some 460,000 clones, roughly 85% seen once. Sample: PBMCs or T cells enriched from blood (not recorded which). These receptors were collected from a woman aged 18-29 years with acute COVID-19.

The CDR3 spells CASSYGAPGELFF. CDR3 nucleotides: TGTGCCAGCAGTTATGGAGCCCCCGGGGAGCTGTTTTTT. The V and J genes are TRBV6-5 and TRBJ2-2; no clear D. Trimming stripped 3 bases from V and 6 bases from J, with 8 bases between. The CDR3 is 13 amino acids. CDR1 and CDR2 from the germline V gene are MNHEY and SVGAGI.

The rearrangement links TRBV15 to TRBJ2-5; no reliable D call. CDR1 and CDR2 (germline): LNHNV, YYDKDF (reference sequence). The CDR3 extends over 15 amino acids. V was trimmed by 0 bases and J by 0 bases, leaving 8 bases between them. The CDR3 protein is CATSRDRGNQETQYF. The CDR3 DNA sequence: TGTGCCACCAGCAGAGATCGAGGTAACCAAGAGACCCAGTACTTC.

The rearrangement links TRBV28 to TRBJ2-5, with D tentatively TRBD2 (6 bases). The V gene's germline CDR1 is MDHEN and CDR2 SYDVKM. The CDR3 runs to 12 residues. V lost 6 bases and J lost 5, with 10 bases in between. CDR3 residues: CASSAEGETQYF. DNA for the CDR3: TGTGCCAGCAGCGCGGAGGGGGAGACCCAGTACTTC.

The chain recombines TRBV12-5 with TRBJ2-2, with a possible D match to TRBD2 (5 bases). This CDR3 comprises 14 residues. The germline V gene has CDR1 LGHNT and CDR2 FRNRAP. The V end was cut by 6 bases, the J end by 1 base, with 9 bases between. The CDR3 DNA reads TGTGCTAGTGGGTCGAGGGTGAACACCGGGGAGCTGTTTTTT. Translated, it gives CASGSRVNTGELFF.

This chain connects TRBV5-1 to TRBJ2-2; 8 nucleotides match TRBD1. From germline, CDR1 is SGHRS and CDR2 YFSETQ. Germline trimming cut 4 bases from V and 7 bases from J; bases unmatched to any gene: 9. The CDR3 has 15 amino acids. The CDR3 DNA reads TGCGCCAGCAGCAGGGACAGGCGGCAGGGCGGGGAGCTGTTTTTT. This sequence encodes CASSRDRRQGGELFF.

The chain carries TRBV7-9 and TRBJ1-1, with 9 bases matching TRBD1. With 1 base clipped from V and 7 bases from J, the junction kept 7 bases outside the gene matches. The CDR3 totals 15 residues. Germline V gives CDR1 SEHNR, CDR2 FQNEAQ (reference sequence). DNA of the CDR3: TGTGCCAGCAGCTTAGACGGGACAGGGCCCGATGAAGCTTTCTTT. This encodes CASSLDGTGPDEAFF.

The V call is TRBV5-4, the J call TRBJ2-1; D perhaps matches TRBD1 (6 bases). The CDR3 covers 12 residues. The germline CDR1 and CDR2 sequences are SGHNT and YYREEE (reference sequence). Trimming shortened V by 7 bases and J by 7 bases, and 12 bases separated the two germline ends. For the CDR3, the DNA is TGTGCCAGCTCCAGGGGTTCGAATGAGCAGTTCTTC. Its translation is CASSRGSNEQFF.

This sequence joins TRBV11-2 and TRBJ1-2, with TRBD1 matching over 11 bases. The CDR3 loop spans 14 amino acids. Unmatched junction bases numbered 3, after V lost 1 base and J lost 8 bases. Germline V CDR1 and CDR2: SGHAT, FQNNGV. The DNA for the CDR3 is TGTGCCAGCAGCTTAGGGACAGGGGGCGCGGGCTACACCTTC. This codes for CASSLGTGGAGYTF.

The chain is built from TRBV2 and TRBJ1-6; D gene uncertain. V was shortened by 7 bases and J by 11 bases, with 12 bases between the two germline ends. The CDR3 is 12 amino acids. CDR1 is SNHLY and CDR2 is FYNNEI in the germline V gene. The CDR3 is CASNHASAPLHF. As DNA, the CDR3 is TGTGCCAGCAATCACGCCTCAGCACCCCTCCACTTT.

The chain is built from TRBV7-9 and TRBJ1-6, with D possibly matching TRBD1 (5 bases). Germline V gene lookup returns CDR1 SEHNR and CDR2 FQNEAQ (reference sequence). Trimming shortened V by 3 bases and J by 5 bases, and 8 bases separated the two germline ends. CDR3 length equals 14 residues. Here the CDR3 DNA reads TGTGCCAGCAGCTTTGACAGAAATAATTCACCCCTCCACTTT. This gives the protein CASSFDRNNSPLHF.

The chain employs TRBV9 and TRBJ1-3, with 9 bases identical to TRBD1. The CDR3 sequence is 16 residues long. Germline lookup yields CDR1 SGDLS and CDR2 YYNGEE. Trimming took 4 bases from V and 2 from J; bases not matched to a gene: 7. The DNA for the CDR3 is TGTGCCAGCAGCAATGACAGGGGGAGAACTGGAAACACCATATATTTT. It encodes CASSNDRGRTGNTIYF.

The genes are TRBV28 and TRBJ2-7; possible D gene TRBD2, 5 bases. Trimming removed 3 bases at V and 4 bases at J, with 25 bases between. Germline CDR1 MDHEN, CDR2 SYDVKM. The CDR3 extends over 18 amino acids. This CDR3 is CASSLPLRSNSEGYEQYF. In DNA form, the CDR3 reads TGTGCCAGCAGTTTGCCACTGAGGTCCAACTCTGAGGGTTACGAGCAGTACTTC.

The chain combines TRBV19 with TRBJ2-2, with 7 bases that match TRBD1. The CDR3 sequence is 14 residues long. Looked up from germline, CDR1 is LNHDA and CDR2 is SQIVND (reference sequence). The V and J ends lost 8 bases and 1 base, in that order; junction bases with no gene match: 4. The CDR3 here is CASQGQQNTGELFF. CDR3 DNA sequence: TGTGCCAGTCAGGGACAGCAGAACACCGGGGAGCTGTTTTTT.

This sequence joins TRBV15 and TRBJ1-3; D uncertain. The germline V gene encodes CDR1 LNHNV and CDR2 YYDKDF (reference sequence). V gave up 5 bases and J gave up 7 bases, with 6 bases separating them. This CDR3 has 11 residues. For the CDR3, the DNA is TGTGCCACCAGCTCCGGTAACACCATATATTTT. Its translation is CATSSGNTIYF.

The V call is TRBV15, the J call TRBJ1-5; D may be TRBD1 (6 bases). Germline-derived CDR1 and CDR2 are LNHNV and YYDKDF (reference sequence). The CDR3 spans 17 residues. Trimming removed 0 bases at V and 1 base at J, with 13 bases between. The DNA of the CDR3 is TGTGCCACCAGCAGAGATCAGGGGACGGTGAGCAATCAGCCCCAGCATTTT. It is translated as CATSRDQGTVSNQPQHF.

This chain joins TRBV2 and TRBJ1-6; no reliable D call. This CDR3 is 13 amino acids long. With 3 bases removed from V and 9 bases from J, the gap between germline ends came to 9 bases. In germline, CDR1 is SNHLY, CDR2 FYNNEI. The CDR3 loop is CASSDSLGSPLHF. The CDR3 DNA follows: TGTGCCAGCAGTGATAGTCTCGGTTCACCCCTCCACTTT.

Here the CDR3 reads CASSFLADSSYEQYF. The CDR3 nucleotides read TGTGCCAGCAGTTTCCTCGCGGATTCCTCCTACGAGCAGTACTTC. The rearrangement uses TRBV27 and TRBJ2-7, with D uncertain. Trimming cost V 3 bases and J 0 bases, with 12 bases left between them. Germline assignment: CDR1 MNHEY and CDR2 SMNVEV (reference sequence). The CDR3 extends over 15 amino acids.

The V gene is TRBV5-1, the J gene TRBJ2-1; 10 positions match TRBD2. Per germline, CDR1 SGHRS and CDR2 YFSETQ. V lost 0 bases to trimming and J lost 6 bases; unmatched junction nucleotides: 9. This CDR3 comprises 17 residues. CDR3 amino acids: CASSLAPSGSGGNEQFF. The DNA of the CDR3 is TGCGCCAGCAGCTTGGCCCCTAGCGGGAGTGGTGGCAATGAGCAGTTCTTC.

In its sample, this clone was seen once. The chain is built from TRBV19 and TRBJ1-1; 8 bases are a match to TRBD1. Germline loops: CDR1 LNHDA, CDR2 SQIVND (reference sequence). The trim removed 1 base at V and 3 bases at J, leaving 10 bases unmatched. The CDR3 runs to 17 residues. The CDR3 sequence is CASSIVLFGQGYTEAFF. CDR3 nucleotide sequence: TGTGCCAGTAGTATAGTACTCTTTGGACAGGGTTACACTGAAGCTTTCTTT.

The rearrangement joins TRBV5-1 to TRBJ2-5; TRBD1 matches 10 bases. Trimming at V came to 4 bases and at J to 5 bases, leaving 5 bases not matched to a gene. Germline CDR1 is SGHRS and CDR2 is YFSETQ. This CDR3 comprises 14 residues. CDR3 region: CASSTTGGDETQYF. DNA for the CDR3: TGCGCCAGCAGCACGACAGGGGGCGATGAGACCCAGTACTTC. Based on the CDR3 plus reference TRBV5-1 and TRBJ2-5, the full variable domain is KAGVTQTPRYLIKTRGQQVTLSCSPISGHRSVSWYQQTPGQGLQFLFEYFSETQRNKGNFPGRFSGRQFSNSRSEMNVSTLELGDSALYLCASSTTGGDETQYFGPGTRLLVL.

V is TRBV7-9 and J is TRBJ1-5, with D maybe TRBD1 (5 bases). This CDR3 spans 14 amino acids. Between the trimmed V and J ends, which lost 2 bases and 5 bases, there was a span of 10 bases. Germline CDR1 is SEHNR and CDR2 is FQNEAQ (reference sequence). CDR3: CASSLTGGDQPQHF. DNA of the CDR3: TGTGCCAGCAGCTTAACGGGGGGTGATCAGCCCCAGCATTTT.

Only one count was recorded for this clone. This rearrangement joins TRBV27 to TRBJ2-1; 7 nucleotides align to TRBD2. Germline V gene sequence: CDR1 MNHEY, CDR2 SMNVEV (reference sequence). Trimming took 7 bases from V and 3 from J; bases not matched to a gene: 12. The CDR3 has 16 residues. CDR3 sequence reads: CASTWGYGGGYNEQFF. The CDR3 DNA sequence: TGTGCCAGCACCTGGGGATATGGGGGGGGCTACAATGAGCAGTTCTTC.

V usage is TRBV7-6 and J usage is TRBJ2-7; D is possibly TRBD1 (6 bases). V lost 4 bases and J 3 bases, leaving 13 bases between the germline ends. The germline CDR1 and CDR2 sequences are SGHVS and FNYEAQ. The CDR3 consists of 14 residues. The CDR3 region has the DNA TGTGCCAGCAGCTCTACAGGGACCTTCTACGAGCAGTACTTC. Its protein product is CASSSTGTFYEQYF.

This sequence joins TRBV9 and TRBJ2-1; D is ambiguous. In germline, CDR1 is SGDLS, CDR2 YYNGEE. V lost 0 bases to trimming and J lost 8 bases, with 15 bases between them. The CDR3 runs to 15 residues. CDR3 residues: CASSVDPPFSDEQFF. DNA for the CDR3: TGTGCCAGCAGCGTAGATCCTCCGTTTTCTGATGAGCAGTTCTTC.

This sequence joins TRBV5-6 and TRBJ1-2; 9 bases match TRBD1. Germline lookup yields CDR1 SGHDT and CDR2 YYEEEE. After removal of 5 bases from V and 5 bases from J, the junction contained 4 bases not matched to a gene. CDR3 length: 13 amino acids. CDR3 region: CASSGTGPYGYTF. CDR3 nucleotide sequence: TGTGCCAGCAGTGGGACAGGGCCTTATGGCTACACCTTC.